Each of the 12 T cell receptor beta chains below was sequenced from the same sample in a study of cytomegalovirus exposure and HLA in healthy donors (dated by TCRdb to the late 2010s). The method behind the library was the immunoSEQ multiplex PCR assay. For the multiplex PCR, a mixture combining 60 forward primers for TCR Vbeta segments and 13 reverse primers for TCR Jbeta segments was used. Not all clones reach the TCRdb copy of this immuneACCESS table, which keeps in-frame sequences only. Checked studies attribute under half of the gap to unresolved V genes and leave the rest unexplained. In all, the sample holds over 130,000 clones, and approximately 65% of those were seen once. The ten largest clonotypes hold approximately 6.5% of the sample. Specimen: PBMCs. These receptors all stem from an older woman in good health and CMV-seronegative.

This chain uses TRBV19 with TRBJ2-3; the D gene is possibly TRBD1 (6 bases). The germline V gene encodes CDR1 LNHDA and CDR2 SQIVND (reference sequence). The CDR3 is 15 residues long. V gave up 3 bases and J gave up 4 bases, with 14 bases separating them. The chain's CDR3 is CASSITGTLADTQYF. The CDR3 DNA reads as TGTGCCAGTAGTATCACAGGGACGTTGGCAGATACGCAGTATTTT.

This chain connects TRBV7-2 to TRBJ2-3; TRBD2 might be the D (6 bases). There are 11 residues in the CDR3. V was clipped by 8 bases and J by 6 bases, with 9 bases between them. Germline CDR1 reads SGHTA; CDR2 reads FQGNSA. CDR3 DNA sequence: TGTGCCAGCGCGGCGGGGGATACGCAGTATTTT. It yields the protein CASAAGDTQYF.

This clone has only a few counts. The chain joins TRBV5-4 to TRBJ2-3; the match to TRBD1 covers 10 bases. Germline assignment: CDR1 SGHNT and CDR2 YYREEE (reference sequence). This CDR3 spans 15 amino acids. V was pared by 1 base and J by 6 bases, with 5 bases of the junction left unmatched. CDR3 residues: CASSLRGQGGDTQYF. CDR3 bases: TGTGCCAGCAGCTTGCGAGGACAGGGGGGGGATACGCAGTATTTT.

V is TRBV9 and J is TRBJ2-3; 16 nucleotides agree with TRBD2. The trim removed 4 bases at V and 5 bases at J, leaving 7 bases unmatched. Looked up from germline, CDR1 is SGDLS and CDR2 is YYNGEE. CDR3 length: 17 amino acids. The CDR3 DNA is TGTGCCAGCAGCAGAGGGGGACTAGCGGGGGGGCAAGATACGCAGTATTTT. It translates to CASSRGGLAGGQDTQYF.

As to this clone: Sequence at one end of the junction differs from germline and may be a read error. The V and J genes are TRBV7-7 and TRBJ2-5, with 10 bases that match TRBD2. This CDR3 spans 16 amino acids. Per the germline V gene, CDR1 is SSHAT and CDR2 is FNYEAQ (reference sequence). The CDR3 spells CASSLAAGGTRETQYF. As DNA, the CDR3 is TGTGCTAGCAGCTTAGCAGCGGGGGGGACGAGGGAGACCCAGTACTTC.

The CDR3 loop is CASTPGQGFYEQYF. In DNA, the CDR3 is TGTGCCAGCACCCCGGGACAGGGGTTCTACGAGCAGTACTTC. The rearrangement links TRBV6-1 to TRBJ2-7, with 10 bases fitting TRBD1. Germline lookup yields CDR1 MNHNS and CDR2 SASEGT. The CDR3 has 14 residues. The V gene end was trimmed by 7 bases and the J gene end by 3 bases; junction bases not matched to a gene: 6.

This chain uses TRBV29-1 with TRBJ2-7; 8 bases fit TRBD1. Trimming cost V 6 bases and J 2 bases; bases outside gene matches: 9. This CDR3 is built from 14 residues. CDR1 is SQVTM and CDR2 is ANQGSEA in the germline V gene. CDR3 bases: TGCAGCGTCAACCGACAGGGGAGGCCCTACGAGCAGTACTTC. This encodes CSVNRQGRPYEQYF.

The chain links TRBV5-4 to TRBJ2-3, with 12 bases fitting TRBD2. The CDR3 length is 18 residues. The V gene end was trimmed by 0 bases and the J gene end by 2 bases; junction bases not matched to a gene: 7. Germline V gene lookup returns CDR1 SGHNT and CDR2 YYREEE (reference sequence). The CDR3 protein is CASSLGLAGGRVTDTQYF. The CDR3 bases are TGTGCCAGCAGCTTGGGGCTAGCGGGGGGGCGGGTCACAGATACGCAGTATTTT.

The genes are TRBV25-1 and TRBJ1-5; 9 bases are a match to TRBD1. The CDR3 runs 16 residues. Trimming cost V 4 bases and J 2 bases; bases outside gene matches: 6. Germline V gene lookup returns CDR1 MGHDK and CDR2 SYGVNS. CDR3 region: CASSGTGGLGNQPQHF. The CDR3 nucleotides are TGTGCCAGCAGTGGAACAGGGGGCTTGGGCAATCAGCCCCAGCATTTT.

V and J are TRBV5-4 and TRBJ2-3; no definite D call. The CDR3 runs to 13 residues. In germline, CDR1 is SGHNT, CDR2 YYREEE (reference sequence). The ends were cut back, 4 bases at V and 4 bases at J, with 10 bases in the middle. The CDR3 reads CASSRGRADTQYF. CDR3 coding DNA: TGTGCCAGCAGCCGCGGTCGAGCAGATACGCAGTATTTT.

V gene TRBV9 combines with J gene TRBJ1-4; 7 positions agree with TRBD1. The CDR3 loop spans 17 amino acids. Germline values: CDR1 SGDLS, CDR2 YYNGEE. V lost 3 bases to trimming and J lost 4 bases; unmatched junction nucleotides: 12. The CDR3 is CASSARMSSGGNEKLFF. The DNA of the CDR3 is TGTGCCAGCAGCGCACGAATGTCATCAGGGGGTAATGAAAAACTGTTTTTT.

V is TRBV5-4 and J is TRBJ2-5; a weak D match, TRBD2 (6 bases). Germline-derived CDR1 and CDR2 are SGHNT and YYREEE (reference sequence). V was cut by 0 bases and J by 3 bases, with 12 bases left in between. This CDR3 has 15 amino acids. The CDR3, as DNA: TGTGCCAGCAGCTTGGCCGGGACTCAGAAAGAGACCCAGTACTTC. Translated, it gives CASSLAGTQKETQYF.